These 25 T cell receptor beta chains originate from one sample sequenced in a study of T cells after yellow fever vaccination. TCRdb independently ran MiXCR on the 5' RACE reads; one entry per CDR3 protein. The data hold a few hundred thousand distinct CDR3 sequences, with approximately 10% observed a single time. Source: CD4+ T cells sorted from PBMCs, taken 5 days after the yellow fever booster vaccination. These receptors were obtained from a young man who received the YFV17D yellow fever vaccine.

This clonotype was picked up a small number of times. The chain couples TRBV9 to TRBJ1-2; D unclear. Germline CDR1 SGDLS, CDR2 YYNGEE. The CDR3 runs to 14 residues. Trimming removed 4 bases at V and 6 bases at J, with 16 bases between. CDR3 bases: TGTGCCAGCAGCCACGGTGTGATAGGAGATGGCTACACCTTC. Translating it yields CASSHGVIGDGYTF.

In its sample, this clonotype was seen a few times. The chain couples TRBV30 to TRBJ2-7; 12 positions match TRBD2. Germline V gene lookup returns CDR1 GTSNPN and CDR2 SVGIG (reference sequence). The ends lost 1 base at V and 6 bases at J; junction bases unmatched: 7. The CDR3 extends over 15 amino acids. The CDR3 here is CAWSGRLAGAGEQYF. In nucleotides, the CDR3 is TGTGCCTGGAGTGGTCGACTAGCGGGGGCTGGCGAGCAGTACTTC.

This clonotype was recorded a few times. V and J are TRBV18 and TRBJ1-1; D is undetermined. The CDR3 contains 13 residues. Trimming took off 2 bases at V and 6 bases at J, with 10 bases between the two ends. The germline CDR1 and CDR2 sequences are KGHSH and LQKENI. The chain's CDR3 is CASSPGLSSEAFF. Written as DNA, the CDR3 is TGTGCCAGCTCACCAGGCCTAAGTTCTGAAGCTTTCTTT. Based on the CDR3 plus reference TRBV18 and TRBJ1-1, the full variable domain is NAGVMQNPRHLVRRRGQEARLRCSPMKGHSHVYWYRQLPEEGLKFMVYLQKENIIDESGMPKERFSAEFPKEGPSILRIQQVVRGDSAAYFCASSPGLSSEAFFGQGTRLTVV.

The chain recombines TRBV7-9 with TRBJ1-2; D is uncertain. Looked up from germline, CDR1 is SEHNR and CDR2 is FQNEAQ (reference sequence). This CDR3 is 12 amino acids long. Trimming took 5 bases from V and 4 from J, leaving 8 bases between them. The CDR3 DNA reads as TGTGCCAGCAGCGCGTACAGCTATGGCTACACCTTC. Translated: CASSAYSYGYTF.

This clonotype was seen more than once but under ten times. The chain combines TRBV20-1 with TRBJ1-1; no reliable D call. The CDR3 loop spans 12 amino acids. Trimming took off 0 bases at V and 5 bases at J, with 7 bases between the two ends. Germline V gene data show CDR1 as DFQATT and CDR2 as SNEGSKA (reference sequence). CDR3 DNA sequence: TGCAGTGCTAGAGACAGAGGGACTGAAGCTTTCTTT. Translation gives CSARDRGTEAFF.

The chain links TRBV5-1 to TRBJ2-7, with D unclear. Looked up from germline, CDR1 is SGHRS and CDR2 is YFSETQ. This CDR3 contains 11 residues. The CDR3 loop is CVLGQDYEQYV. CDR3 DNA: TGCGTCTTGGGCCAGGACTACGAGCAGTACGTC.

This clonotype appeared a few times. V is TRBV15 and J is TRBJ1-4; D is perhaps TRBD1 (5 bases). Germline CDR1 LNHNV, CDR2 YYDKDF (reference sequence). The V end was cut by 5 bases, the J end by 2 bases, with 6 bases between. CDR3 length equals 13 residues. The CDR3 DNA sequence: TGTGCCACCAGCGGGGGGACTAATGAAAAACTGTTTTTT. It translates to CATSGGTNEKLFF.

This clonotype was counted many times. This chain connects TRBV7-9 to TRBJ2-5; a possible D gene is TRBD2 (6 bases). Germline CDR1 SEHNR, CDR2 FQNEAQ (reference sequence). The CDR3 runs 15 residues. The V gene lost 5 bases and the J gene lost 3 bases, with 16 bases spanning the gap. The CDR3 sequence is CASSPFGLPEETQYF. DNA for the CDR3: TGTGCCAGCAGCCCATTCGGACTACCTGAAGAGACCCAGTACTTC.

CDR3 DNA: TGCAGTGCTAGGCCGACAGGGCCCTATAATTCACCCCTCCACTTT. As protein: CSARPTGPYNSPLHF. The chain recombines TRBV20-1 with TRBJ1-6, with 7 bases identical to TRBD1. J gave up 2 bases and V 3 bases, and 4 bases lay outside the gene matches. The CDR3 is 15 amino acids. Germline CDR1 reads DFQATT; CDR2 reads SNEGSKA (reference sequence).

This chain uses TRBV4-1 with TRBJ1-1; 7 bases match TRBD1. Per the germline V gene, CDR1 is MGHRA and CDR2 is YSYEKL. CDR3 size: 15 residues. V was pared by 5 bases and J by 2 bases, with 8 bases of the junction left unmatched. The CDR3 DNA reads TGCGCCAGCAGCGAGACCGGGACAGCCAACACTGAAGCTTTCTTT. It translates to CASSETGTANTEAFF.

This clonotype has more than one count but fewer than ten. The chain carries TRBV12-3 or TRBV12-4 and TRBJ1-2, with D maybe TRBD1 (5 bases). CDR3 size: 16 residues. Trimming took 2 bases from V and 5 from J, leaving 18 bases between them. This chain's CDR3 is CASSLSSRGKGYGYTF. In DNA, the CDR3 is TGTGCCAGCAGTTTAAGTAGTAGGGGTAAGGGGTATGGCTACACCTTC.

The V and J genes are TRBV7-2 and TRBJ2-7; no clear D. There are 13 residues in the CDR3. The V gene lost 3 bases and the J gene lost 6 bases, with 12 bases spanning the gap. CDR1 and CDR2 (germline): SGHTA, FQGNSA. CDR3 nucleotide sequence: TGTGCCAGCAGCTTGAGTGGATATTCCGAGCAGTACTTC. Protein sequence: CASSLSGYSEQYF. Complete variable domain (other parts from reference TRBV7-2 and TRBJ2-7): GAGVSQSPSNKVTEKGKDVELRCDPISGHTALYWYRQSLGQGLEFLIYFQGNSAPDKSGLPSDRFSAERTGGSVSTLTIQRTQQEDSAVYLCASSLSGYSEQYFGPGTRLTVT.

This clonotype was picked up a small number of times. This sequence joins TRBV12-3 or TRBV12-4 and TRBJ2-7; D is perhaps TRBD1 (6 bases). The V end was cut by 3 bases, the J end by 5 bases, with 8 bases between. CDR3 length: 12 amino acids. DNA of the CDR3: TGTGCCAGCAGTTTCAGGGGTGACGAGCAGTACTTC. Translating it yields CASSFRGDEQYF.

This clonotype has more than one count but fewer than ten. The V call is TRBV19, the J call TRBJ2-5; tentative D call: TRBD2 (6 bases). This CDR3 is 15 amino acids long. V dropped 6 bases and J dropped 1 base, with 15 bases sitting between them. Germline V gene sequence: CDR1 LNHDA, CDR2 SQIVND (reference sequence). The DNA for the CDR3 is TGTGCCAGTAGCACCTATCAGGAGGGCCAAGAGACCCAGTACTTC. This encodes CASSTYQEGQETQYF.

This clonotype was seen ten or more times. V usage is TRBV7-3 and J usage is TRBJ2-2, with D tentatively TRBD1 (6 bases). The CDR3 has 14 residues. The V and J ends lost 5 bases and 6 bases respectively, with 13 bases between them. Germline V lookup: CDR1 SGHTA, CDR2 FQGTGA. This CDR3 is CASSPQTGSGELFF. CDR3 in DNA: TGTGCCAGCAGCCCCCAAACAGGGTCCGGGGAGCTGTTTTTT. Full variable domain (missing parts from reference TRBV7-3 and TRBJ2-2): GAGVSQTPSNKVTEKGKYVELRCDPISGHTALYWYRQSLGQGPEFLIYFQGTGAADDSGLPNDRFFAVRPEGSVSTLKIQRTERGDSAVYLCASSPQTGSGELFFGEGSRLTVL.

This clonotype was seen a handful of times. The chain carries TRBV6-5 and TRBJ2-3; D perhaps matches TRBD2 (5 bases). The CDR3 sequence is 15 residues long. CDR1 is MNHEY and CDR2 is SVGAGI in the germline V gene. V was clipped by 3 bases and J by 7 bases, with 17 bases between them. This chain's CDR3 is CASSYGRRQTNTQYF. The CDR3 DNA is TGTGCCAGCAGTTATGGACGGCGTCAGACTAATACGCAGTATTTT.

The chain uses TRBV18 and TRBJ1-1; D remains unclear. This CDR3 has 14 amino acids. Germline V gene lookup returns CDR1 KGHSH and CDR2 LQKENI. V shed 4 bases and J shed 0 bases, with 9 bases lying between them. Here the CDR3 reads CASSQGALNTEAFF. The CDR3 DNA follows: TGTGCCAGCTCACAAGGTGCCCTGAACACTGAAGCTTTCTTT.

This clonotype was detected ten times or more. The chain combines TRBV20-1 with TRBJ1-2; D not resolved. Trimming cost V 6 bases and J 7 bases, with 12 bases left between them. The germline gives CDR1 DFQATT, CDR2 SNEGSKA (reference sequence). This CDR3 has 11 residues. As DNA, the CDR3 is TGCAGTGCCCCGACGGTCTTTGGCTACACCTTC. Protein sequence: CSAPTVFGYTF.

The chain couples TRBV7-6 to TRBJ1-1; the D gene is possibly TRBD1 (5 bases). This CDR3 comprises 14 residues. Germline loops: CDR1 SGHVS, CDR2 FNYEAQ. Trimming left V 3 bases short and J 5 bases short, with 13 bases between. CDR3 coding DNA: TGTGCCAGCAGCTTGGGCCTCGGGACTACTGAAGCTTTCTTT. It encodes CASSLGLGTTEAFF.

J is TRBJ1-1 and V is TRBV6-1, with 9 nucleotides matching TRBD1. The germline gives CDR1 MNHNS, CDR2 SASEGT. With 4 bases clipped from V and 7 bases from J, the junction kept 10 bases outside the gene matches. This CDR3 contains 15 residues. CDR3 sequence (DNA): TGTGCCAGCAGTGGTCCGGGACAGGGAAAGAATGAAGCTTTCTTT. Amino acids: CASSGPGQGKNEAFF.

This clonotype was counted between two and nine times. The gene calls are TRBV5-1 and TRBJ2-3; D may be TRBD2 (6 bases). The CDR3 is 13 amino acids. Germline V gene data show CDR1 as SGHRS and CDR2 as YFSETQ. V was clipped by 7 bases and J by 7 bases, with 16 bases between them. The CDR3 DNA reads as TGCGCCAGCGCCGGGAGCCCGGGGAATACGCAGTATTTT. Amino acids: CASAGSPGNTQYF.

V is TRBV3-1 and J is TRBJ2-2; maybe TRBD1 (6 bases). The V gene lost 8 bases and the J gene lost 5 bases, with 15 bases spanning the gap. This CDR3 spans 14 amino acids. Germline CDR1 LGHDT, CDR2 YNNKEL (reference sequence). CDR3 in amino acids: CASREQGYTGELFF. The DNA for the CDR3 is TGTGCCAGCCGAGAACAGGGCTATACCGGGGAGCTGTTTTTT.

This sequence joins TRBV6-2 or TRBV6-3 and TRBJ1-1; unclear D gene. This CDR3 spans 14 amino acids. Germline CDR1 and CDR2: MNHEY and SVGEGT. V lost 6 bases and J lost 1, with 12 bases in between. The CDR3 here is CASSKYRENTEAFF. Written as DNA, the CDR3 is TGTGCCAGCAGCAAATACCGGGAGAACACTGAAGCTTTCTTT.

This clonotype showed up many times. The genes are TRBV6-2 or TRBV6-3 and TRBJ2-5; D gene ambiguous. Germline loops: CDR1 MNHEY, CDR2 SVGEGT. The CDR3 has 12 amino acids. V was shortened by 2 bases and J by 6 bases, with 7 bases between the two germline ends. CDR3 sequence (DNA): TGTGCCAGCAGTTACCCGGAACAGACCCAGTACTTC. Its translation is CASSYPEQTQYF.

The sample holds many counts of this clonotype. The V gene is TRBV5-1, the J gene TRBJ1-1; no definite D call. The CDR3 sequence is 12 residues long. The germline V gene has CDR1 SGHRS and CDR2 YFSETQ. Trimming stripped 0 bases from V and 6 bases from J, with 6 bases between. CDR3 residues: CASSLEGSEAFF. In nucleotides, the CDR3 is TGCGCCAGCAGCTTGGAAGGGTCTGAAGCTTTCTTT.